The T cell receptor (beta chain) described here comes from a study of OX40 agonist ivuxolimab in advanced cancers. Study-level background: Patients with prior anti-PD-1, anti-PD-L1 or anti-CTLA-4 therapy were eligible; 35% to 45% had some.

Here immunoSEQ multiplex PCR was the method, and the copy in TCRdb shows in-frame clones only, minus some. This table has some 77,000 clones, roughly nine tenths appearing once. The source of this sequence is an adult with an advanced solid tumor such as melanoma, head and neck, liver or kidney cancer. The starting material was CD4+ or CD8+ T cells sorted from blood, obtained in a trial of the OX40 agonist ivuxolimab.

CDR3 sequence reads: CASRLGTIEQFF. The CDR3 bases are TGTGCCAGCAGGCTAGGGACGATCGAGCAGTTCTTC. This rearrangement joins TRBV6-4 to TRBJ2-1; D is perhaps TRBD1 or TRBD2 (5 bases each). The CDR3 has 12 residues. Trimming stripped 6 bases from V and 10 bases from J, with 13 bases between. Germline V gene lookup returns CDR1 MRHNA and CDR2 SNTAGT.